The source of this TCR beta chain is a study of blood T cell repertoires in COVID-19. The germline gives CDR1 MNHEY, CDR2 SVGEGT. V lost 5 bases and J lost 0, with 11 bases in between. The CDR3 has 16 amino acids. Profiled with immunoSEQ multiplex PCR; TCRdb holds only in-frame clones, not every one. The sample has some 130,000 clones, less than 90% seen once. The chain uses TRBV6-2 or TRBV6-3 and TRBJ2-6, with D possibly TRBD2 on 5 matching bases. The receptor was isolated from a woman aged 30 to 39 who had recovered from COVID-19. Input material: peripheral blood. CDR3 sequence reads: CASSKERPSGANVLTF. Here the CDR3 DNA reads TGTGCCAGCAGTAAGGAGCGGCCCTCTGGGGCCAACGTCCTGACTTTC.